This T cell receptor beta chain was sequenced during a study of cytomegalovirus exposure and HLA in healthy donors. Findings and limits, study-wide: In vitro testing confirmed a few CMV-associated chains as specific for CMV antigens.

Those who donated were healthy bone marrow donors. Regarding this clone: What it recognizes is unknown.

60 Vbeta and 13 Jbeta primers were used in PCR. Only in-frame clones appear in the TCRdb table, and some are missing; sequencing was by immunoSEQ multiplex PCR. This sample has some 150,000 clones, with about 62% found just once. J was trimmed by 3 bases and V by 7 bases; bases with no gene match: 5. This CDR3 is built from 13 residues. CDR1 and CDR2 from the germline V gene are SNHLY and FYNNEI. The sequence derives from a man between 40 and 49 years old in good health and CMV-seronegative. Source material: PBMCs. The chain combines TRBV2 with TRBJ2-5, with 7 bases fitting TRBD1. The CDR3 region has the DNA TGTGCCAGCACCTTTACAGGGGAAGAGACCCAGTACTTC. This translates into CASTFTGEETQYF.